This T cell receptor (beta chain) was sequenced during a study of T cell changes during pregnancy in multiple sclerosis. Assay: immunoSEQ multiplex PCR; the TCRdb copy retains only in-frame clones and omits some. Counted here are approximately 61,000 clones, 88% occurring once; the ten biggest clones make up more than 1.5%. The material was peripheral blood, obtained in the first trimester of pregnancy. The receptor's source is a female donor with multiple sclerosis, enrolled in a pregnancy study.

This chain's CDR3 is CASSFGTGGLHEQYF. The CDR3 DNA is TGTGCCAGCAGCTTCGGGACAGGGGGACTCCACGAGCAGTACTTC. The chain combines TRBV7-6 with TRBJ2-7; TRBD1 agrees at 11 bases. Germline lookup yields CDR1 SGHVS and CDR2 FNYEAQ. The CDR3 runs 15 residues. J was trimmed by 5 bases and V by 3 bases; bases with no gene match: 6.